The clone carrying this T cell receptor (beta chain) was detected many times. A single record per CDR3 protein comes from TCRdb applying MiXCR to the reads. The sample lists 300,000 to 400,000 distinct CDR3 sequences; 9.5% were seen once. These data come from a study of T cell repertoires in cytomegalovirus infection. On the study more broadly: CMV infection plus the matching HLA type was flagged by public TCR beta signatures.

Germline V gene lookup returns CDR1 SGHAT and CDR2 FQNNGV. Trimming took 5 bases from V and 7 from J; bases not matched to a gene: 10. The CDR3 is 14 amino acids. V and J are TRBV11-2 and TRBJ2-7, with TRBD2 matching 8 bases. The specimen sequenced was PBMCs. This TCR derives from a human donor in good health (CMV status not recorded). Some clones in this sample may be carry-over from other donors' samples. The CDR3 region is CASSAGTRSIEQYF. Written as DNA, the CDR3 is TGTGCCAGCAGCGCCGGGACTAGGTCTATTGAGCAGTACTTC.